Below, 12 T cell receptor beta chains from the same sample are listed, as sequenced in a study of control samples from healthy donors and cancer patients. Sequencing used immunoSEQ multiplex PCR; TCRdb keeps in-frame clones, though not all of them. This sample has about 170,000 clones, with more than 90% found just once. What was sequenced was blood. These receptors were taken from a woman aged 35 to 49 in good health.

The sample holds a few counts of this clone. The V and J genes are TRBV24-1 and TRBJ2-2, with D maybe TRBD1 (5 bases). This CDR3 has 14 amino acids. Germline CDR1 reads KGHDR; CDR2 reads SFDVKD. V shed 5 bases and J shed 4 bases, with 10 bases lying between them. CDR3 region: CATSVTGSTGELFF. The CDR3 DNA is TGTGCCACCAGTGTAACAGGCAGCACCGGGGAGCTGTTTTTT.

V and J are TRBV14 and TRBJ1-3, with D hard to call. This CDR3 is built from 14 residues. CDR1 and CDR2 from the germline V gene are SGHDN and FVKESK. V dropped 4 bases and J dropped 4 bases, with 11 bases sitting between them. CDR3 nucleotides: TGTGCCAGCAGCCGGCGGTACGGAGGAAACACCATATATTTT. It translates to CASSRRYGGNTIYF.

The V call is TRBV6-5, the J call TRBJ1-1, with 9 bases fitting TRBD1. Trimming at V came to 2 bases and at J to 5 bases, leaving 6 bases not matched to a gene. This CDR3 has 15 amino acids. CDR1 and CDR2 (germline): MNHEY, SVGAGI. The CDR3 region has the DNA TGTGCCAGCAGTTACCCGGGACAGGGTAAGACTGAAGCTTTCTTT. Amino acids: CASSYPGQGKTEAFF.

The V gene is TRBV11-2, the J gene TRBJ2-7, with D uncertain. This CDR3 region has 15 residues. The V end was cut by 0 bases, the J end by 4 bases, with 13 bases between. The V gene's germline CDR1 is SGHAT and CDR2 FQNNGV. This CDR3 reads CASSLETRSKYEQYF. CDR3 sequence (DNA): TGTGCCAGCAGCTTAGAAACGAGGTCGAAGTACGAGCAGTACTTC.

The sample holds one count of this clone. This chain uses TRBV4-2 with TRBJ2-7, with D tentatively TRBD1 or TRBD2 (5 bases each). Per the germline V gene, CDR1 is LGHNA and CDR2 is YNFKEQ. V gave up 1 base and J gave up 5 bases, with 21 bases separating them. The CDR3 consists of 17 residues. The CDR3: CASSQVSGTQAGDEQYF. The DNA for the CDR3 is TGTGCCAGCAGCCAAGTTTCAGGGACGCAGGCAGGCGACGAGCAGTACTTC.

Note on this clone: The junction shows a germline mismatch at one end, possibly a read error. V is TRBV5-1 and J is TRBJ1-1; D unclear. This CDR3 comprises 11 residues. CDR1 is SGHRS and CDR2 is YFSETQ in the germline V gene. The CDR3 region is CASSLGLAVSF. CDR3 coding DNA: TGCGCCAGCAGCTTGGGGCTGGCGGTTAGCTTT.

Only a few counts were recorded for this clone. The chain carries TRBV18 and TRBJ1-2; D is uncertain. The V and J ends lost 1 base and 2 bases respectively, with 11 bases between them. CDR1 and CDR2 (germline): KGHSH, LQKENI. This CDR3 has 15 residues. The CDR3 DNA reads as TGTGCCAGCTCACCACAGGCAGGCCCGAACTATGGCTACACCTTC. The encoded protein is CASSPQAGPNYGYTF.

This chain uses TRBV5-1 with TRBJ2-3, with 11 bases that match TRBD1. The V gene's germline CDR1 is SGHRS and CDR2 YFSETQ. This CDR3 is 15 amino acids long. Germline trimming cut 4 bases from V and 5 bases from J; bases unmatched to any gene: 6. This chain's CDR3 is CASSPWTGGLDTQYF. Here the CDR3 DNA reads TGCGCCAGCAGCCCCTGGACAGGGGGCCTAGATACGCAGTATTTT.

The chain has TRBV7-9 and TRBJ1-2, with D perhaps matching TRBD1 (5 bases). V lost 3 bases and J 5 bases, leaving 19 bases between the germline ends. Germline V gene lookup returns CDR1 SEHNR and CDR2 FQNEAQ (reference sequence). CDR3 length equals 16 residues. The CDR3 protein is CASSFGARSLSYGYTF. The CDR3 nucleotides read TGTGCCAGCAGCTTCGGGGCCCGGTCCCTGTCTTATGGCTACACCTTC. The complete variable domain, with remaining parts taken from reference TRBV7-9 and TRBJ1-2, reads DTGVSQNPRHKITKRGQNVTFRCDPISEHNRLYWYRQTLGQGPEFLTYFQNEAQLEKSRLLSDRFSAERPKGSFSTLEIQRTEQGDSAMYLCASSFGARSLSYGYTFGSGTRLTVV.

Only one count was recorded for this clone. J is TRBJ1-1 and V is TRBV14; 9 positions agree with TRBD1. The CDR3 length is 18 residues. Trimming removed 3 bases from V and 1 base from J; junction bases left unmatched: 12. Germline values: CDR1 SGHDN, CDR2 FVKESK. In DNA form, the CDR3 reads TGTGCCAGCAGCCAGGCTACCCCCGACAGGGGGAGGAACACTGAAGCTTTCTTT. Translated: CASSQATPDRGRNTEAFF.

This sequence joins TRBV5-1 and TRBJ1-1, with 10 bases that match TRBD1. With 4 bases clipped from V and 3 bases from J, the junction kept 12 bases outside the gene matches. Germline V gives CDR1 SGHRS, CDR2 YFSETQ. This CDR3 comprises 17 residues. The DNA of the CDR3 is TGCGCCAGCAGCCCACAGACAGGGGGCGCGTCGGACACTGAAGCTTTCTTT. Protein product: CASSPQTGGASDTEAFF.

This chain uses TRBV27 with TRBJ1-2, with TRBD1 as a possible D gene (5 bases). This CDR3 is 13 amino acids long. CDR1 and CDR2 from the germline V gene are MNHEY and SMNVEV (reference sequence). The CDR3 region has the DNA TGTGCTACGTTCGGGGGGGATAACTATGGCTACACCTTC. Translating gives CATFGGDNYGYTF.